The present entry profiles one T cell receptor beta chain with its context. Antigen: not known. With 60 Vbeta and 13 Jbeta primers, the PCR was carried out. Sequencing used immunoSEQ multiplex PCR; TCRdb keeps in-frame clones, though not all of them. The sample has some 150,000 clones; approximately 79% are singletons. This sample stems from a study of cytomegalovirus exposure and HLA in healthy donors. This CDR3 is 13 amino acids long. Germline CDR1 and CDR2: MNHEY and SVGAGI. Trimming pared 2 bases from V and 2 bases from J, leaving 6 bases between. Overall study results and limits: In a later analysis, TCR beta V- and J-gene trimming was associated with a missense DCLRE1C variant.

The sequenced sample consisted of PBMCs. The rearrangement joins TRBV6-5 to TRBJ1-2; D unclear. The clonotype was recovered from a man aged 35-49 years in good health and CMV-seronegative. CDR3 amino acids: CASSYQHNYGYTF. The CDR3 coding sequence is TGTGCCAGCAGTTACCAACACAACTATGGCTACACCTTC.